This T cell receptor (beta chain) is drawn from a study of T-cell memory formation after mild COVID-19. The CDR3 runs to 15 residues. Per the germline V gene, CDR1 is SGHTA and CDR2 is FQGTGA. V gave up 4 bases and J gave up 4 bases, with 15 bases separating them. From the 5' RACE reads, TCRdb called clonotypes with MiXCR, one entry per CDR3 protein. The sample lists under 400,000 distinct CDR3 sequences; roughly 20% were seen once. The sequence was collected from an adult woman who had mild COVID-19 (a few samples of this study predate the infection). Cell type and time point are not known. The material sequenced was PBMCs or a T cell subset sorted from them (not recorded which). This chain connects TRBV7-3 to TRBJ2-3; D perhaps matches TRBD1 (5 bases). For the CDR3, the DNA is TGTGCCAGCAGCTCCTCATCCCAGGGCCCAGATACGCAGTATTTT. Translating gives CASSSSSQGPDTQYF.